This note documents a single TCR beta chain sequence. As yet, its antigen is unknown. Here immunoSEQ multiplex PCR was the method, and the copy in TCRdb shows in-frame clones only, minus some. The table has approximately 70,000 clones, about 94% seen once. This record belongs to a study of cytomegalovirus exposure and HLA in healthy donors. Study-wide points: It was found in a later analysis that first-cohort TCR clusters tended to co-occur in the approximately 120 validation repertoires. A list of roughly 160 TCR beta chains associated with cytomegalovirus was given.

The CDR3 extends over 16 amino acids. From germline, CDR1 is SGHTA and CDR2 FQGNSA. Trimming removed 1 base from V and 7 bases from J; junction bases left unmatched: 9. The sample was PBMCs. The TCR sequence derives from a woman between 18 and 29 years old in good health and CMV-seropositive. The chain employs TRBV7-2 and TRBJ2-1; 8 bases align to TRBD2. As DNA, the CDR3 is TGTGCCAGCAGCTTAGTCCCAGCGGGAGTAGAGAATGAGCAGTTCTTC. Protein sequence: CASSLVPAGVENEQFF.